The next 4 T cell receptor beta chains were all read from a single sample in a study of blood T cell repertoires in COVID-19. Measured with immunoSEQ multiplex PCR; TCRdb has only the in-frame clones, and not every one. Of about 370,000 clones in the sample, 80% to 90% are singletons; the top ten hold 3%. The source material was peripheral blood. The receptor source for this set is a woman aged 25 to 39 with COVID-19, enrolled during active disease.

About this clone itself: Sequence at one end of the junction differs from germline and may be a read error. V usage is TRBV12-3 or TRBV12-4 and J usage is TRBJ2-5; TRBD2 is a possible D gene (5 bases). The CDR3 spans 11 residues. The CDR3 loop reads CASSLGREPHF. CDR3 sequence (DNA): TGTGCCAGCAGTTTAGGACGGGAACCCCACTTC.

This clone has only one observation. The rearrangement joins TRBV24-1 to TRBJ2-3; possible D gene TRBD1, 6 bases. The CDR3 covers 15 residues. Trimming took off 4 bases at V and 2 bases at J, with 12 bases between the two ends. From germline, CDR1 is KGHDR and CDR2 SFDVKD. CDR3 DNA: TGTGCCACCAGTGAGGGGGCGGACCTCACAGATACGCAGTATTTT. Protein product: CATSEGADLTDTQYF.

The chain is built from TRBV6-1 and TRBJ1-3, with a tentative D call TRBD1 (5 bases). The length of the CDR3 is 15 residues. The V and J ends lost 1 base and 4 bases respectively, with 11 bases between them. Germline V gene sequence: CDR1 MNHNS, CDR2 SASEGT. CDR3 residues: CASSEVGPSGNTIYF. The CDR3 region has the DNA TGTGCCAGCAGTGAAGTGGGGCCGTCGGGAAACACCATATATTTT.

J is TRBJ2-7 and V is TRBV27; D possibly corresponds to TRBD2 (6 bases). V lost 6 bases to trimming and J lost 1 base, with 16 bases between them. CDR3 size: 15 residues. Germline V gene data show CDR1 as MNHEY and CDR2 as SMNVEV (reference sequence). CDR3 sequence: CASSSSTSRSYEQYV. CDR3 sequence (DNA): TGTGCCAGCAGCTCCTCAACTAGCAGGTCCTACGAGCAGTACGTC.